Below are 24 T cell receptor beta chains sequenced from a single sample in a study of blood T cells in healthy people across ages. Next came a second PCR, run for about 6 to 12 cycles, which used a sample-barcoded 5' primer along with a J-beta primer mix. TCRdb re-analysed the 5' RACE reads in MiXCR, keeping a single row per CDR3 protein. This sample yields approximately 810,000 distinct CDR3 sequences, of which about 30% are seen a single time; around 16% belongs to the top ten. The sequencing sample was made of blood. These TCRs come from a woman older than 75 in good health.

The chain uses TRBV6-1 and TRBJ2-3, with 9 bases that match TRBD2. Losses at the gene ends were 6 bases for V and 0 bases for J; bases not matched to a gene: 7. CDR1 and CDR2 (germline): MNHNS, SASEGT. CDR3 length equals 16 residues. The CDR3 sequence is CASRSGGTQSTDTQYF. Written as DNA, the CDR3 is TGTGCCAGCAGAAGCGGGGGGACCCAAAGCACAGATACGCAGTATTTT.

In its sample, this clonotype was seen many times. This chain uses TRBV5-1 with TRBJ1-1; the match to TRBD1 covers 7 bases. J gave up 4 bases and V 3 bases, and 3 bases lay outside the gene matches. CDR1 is SGHRS, CDR2 YFSETQ, per germline. The CDR3 spans 13 residues. The CDR3 spells CASSSYRGTEAFF. DNA of the CDR3: TGCGCCAGCAGCTCCTACAGGGGCACTGAAGCTTTCTTT.

The chain joins TRBV30 to TRBJ2-4; D may be TRBD1 (5 bases). This CDR3 spans 13 amino acids. Trimming cost V 2 bases and J 6 bases, with 11 bases left between them. Looked up from germline, CDR1 is GTSNPN and CDR2 is SVGIG (reference sequence). CDR3 nucleotide sequence: TGTGCCTGGAGTTCAGGGCGTAGAAACATTCAGTACTTC. It yields the protein CAWSSGRRNIQYF.

This clonotype is a singleton in its sample. A single base separates this from a much larger clone, so it may be a read error. CDR3 coding DNA: TGTGCCAGCAGTGGTGGGCACGAGCTAACAGATACGCAGTATTTT. Translating gives CASSGGHELTDTQYF. The gene calls are TRBV2 and TRBJ2-3, with D unclear. This CDR3 comprises 15 residues. V lost 4 bases and J lost 3, with 14 bases in between. Germline assignment: CDR1 SNHLY and CDR2 FYNNEI.

As regards this clonotype: Just one base apart from a much larger clone, this may be a read error. The rearrangement joins TRBV7-8 to TRBJ2-5, with D possibly TRBD2 on 5 matching bases. Per the germline V gene, CDR1 is SGHVS and CDR2 is FQNEAQ. V dropped 9 bases and J dropped 11 bases, with 22 bases sitting between them. The CDR3 has 13 residues. The CDR3 coding sequence is TGTGCCAGTCAAGAGGGCGTCTACAATGAGCAGTACTTC. This translates into CASQEGVYNEQYF.

This chain links TRBV28 with TRBJ1-2; the match to TRBD1 covers 7 bases. CDR1 and CDR2 from the germline V gene are MDHEN and SYDVKM. CDR3 size: 15 residues. After removal of 6 bases from V and 1 base from J, the junction contained 8 bases not matched to a gene. CDR3 in amino acids: CASRQPRQGNYGYTF. The CDR3 DNA follows: TGTGCCAGCAGGCAGCCGAGACAGGGTAACTATGGCTACACCTTC.

On this clonotype itself: This clone may be a read error of a much larger clone one base away. V usage is TRBV25-1 and J usage is TRBJ2-1; TRBD1 matches 8 bases. The CDR3 loop spans 14 amino acids. Germline-derived CDR1 and CDR2 are MGHDK and SYGVNS. CDR3 region: CASSAGQVYSEQFF. In DNA form, the CDR3 reads TGTGCCAGCAGTGCGGGACAGGTATACAGTGAGCAGTTCTTC.

This clonotype was observed at least ten times. The chain joins TRBV27 to TRBJ2-7, with TRBD1 identical over 7 bases. CDR3 size: 15 residues. Per the germline V gene, CDR1 is MNHEY and CDR2 is SMNVEV (reference sequence). J gave up 7 bases and V 4 bases, and 13 bases lay outside the gene matches. The CDR3 loop is CASSWSTGQAEEQYF. The CDR3, as DNA: TGTGCCAGCAGTTGGTCGACAGGGCAAGCTGAGGAGCAGTACTTC.

This clonotype was recorded a few times. Its ends do not fully match the called genes, so a read error is possible. This chain uses TRBV20-1 with TRBJ2-1, with 12 bases fitting TRBD2. Germline V lookup: CDR1 DFQATT, CDR2 SNEGSKA (reference sequence). This CDR3 is 16 amino acids long. The CDR3 loop reads CSVRNPLAGGPGEQFF. CDR3 in DNA: TGCAGTGTTAGAAATCCTCTAGCGGGGGGGCCAGGTGAGCAGTTCTTC.

A few counts support this clonotype. One end of the junction is discordant with germline, which a read error may explain. The chain joins TRBV6-5 to TRBJ2-5; TRBD1 aligns across 7 bases. The closer fit of TRBJ2-4 to the DNA end suggests the J call may be wrong. The CDR3 is made up of 13 amino acids. Germline CDR1 and CDR2: MNHEY and SVGAGI. As DNA, the CDR3 is TGTGTCAGCAGTTGGGACAGTAGAAACATTCAGTACTTC. Translation: CVSSWDSRNIQYF.

This clonotype came up many times. The genes are TRBV20-1 and TRBJ1-2; 11 bases are a match to TRBD1. This CDR3 spans 17 amino acids. V lost 7 bases to trimming and J lost 0 bases; unmatched junction nucleotides: 13. CDR1 DFQATT and CDR2 SNEGSKA come from the germline V gene (reference sequence). The chain's CDR3 is CSVYSGPGQGANYGYTF. CDR3 nucleotides: TGCAGTGTTTACTCGGGGCCGGGACAGGGGGCTAACTATGGCTACACCTTC.

CDR3 sequence: CSVEGRKNTGELFF. The DNA for the CDR3 is TGCAGCGTTGAAGGTCGGAAGAACACCGGGGAGCTGTTTTTT. This rearrangement joins TRBV29-1 to TRBJ2-2; D remains ambiguous. There are 14 residues in the CDR3. CDR1 SQVTM and CDR2 ANQGSEA come from the germline V gene. Trimming left V 1 base short and J 1 base short, with 7 bases between.

The chain joins TRBV12-3 or TRBV12-4 to TRBJ2-2; D is uncertain. Trimming pared 2 bases from V and 3 bases from J, leaving 7 bases between. The length of the CDR3 is 14 residues. The chain's CDR3 is CASSLQTHTGELFF. The CDR3 nucleotides are TGTGCCAGCAGTTTACAAACTCACACCGGGGAGCTGTTTTTT.

This clonotype appeared many times. The chain links TRBV12-3 or TRBV12-4 to TRBJ1-2, with 8 bases identical to TRBD1. Trimming took 3 bases from V and 4 from J; bases not matched to a gene: 10. The CDR3 has 16 amino acids. This CDR3 is CASSFNAGRGPYGYTF. As DNA, the CDR3 is TGTGCCAGCAGTTTTAACGCTGGCAGGGGGCCCTATGGCTACACCTTC.

With respect to this clonotype: A much larger clone lies one base from this, so it may be a read error. Here the CDR3 omits its conserved ending phenylalanine or tryptophan, so a read error is the likely source. The rearrangement joins TRBV7-2 to TRBJ2-4; the D is unclear. The end of the DNA aligns better with TRBJ2-7, so the J call may be wrong. The CDR3 is made up of 13 amino acids. Germline values: CDR1 SGHTA, CDR2 FQGNSA. The CDR3, as DNA: TGTGCCAGTCGACCCCCGCTCTTATCCGAGCAGTACTGC. This encodes CASRPPLLSEQYC.

Comment on this clonotype: A much larger clonotype is one base distant, so this may be a read error. This rearrangement joins TRBV29-1 to TRBJ2-7; weak D call: TRBD1 (5 bases). The germline gives CDR1 SQVTM, CDR2 ANQGSEA. The CDR3 length is 16 residues. CDR3 region: CSVEDLTGFSSCEQYF. As DNA, the CDR3 is TGCAGCGTTGAAGATTTAACAGGCTTTAGCTCCTGCGAGCAGTACTTC.

The chain is built from TRBV20-1 and TRBJ1-5, with no clear D. Germline V gene sequence: CDR1 DFQATT, CDR2 SNEGSKA (reference sequence). The CDR3 covers 15 residues. Trimming cost V 0 bases and J 1 base, with 10 bases left between them. CDR3 DNA sequence: TGCAGTGCTAGAGATCTGGACCCGAGCAATCAGCCCCAGCATTTT. Translating it yields CSARDLDPSNQPQHF.

This clonotype was observed many times. J is TRBJ2-7 and V is TRBV2; D remains ambiguous. The CDR3 length is 14 residues. V was cut by 6 bases and J by 3 bases, with 15 bases left in between. Germline V gene lookup returns CDR1 SNHLY and CDR2 FYNNEI. Here the CDR3 reads CASSEAGRFYEQYF. The CDR3 DNA sequence: TGTGCCAGCAGCGAGGCCGGACGGTTCTACGAGCAGTACTTC.

Details on this clonotype: Given a much more abundant clone one base away, this may be a read error. The chain has TRBV18 and TRBJ2-7, with 8 bases matching TRBD1. The CDR3 runs 16 residues. Germline CDR1 and CDR2: KGHSH and LQKENI. The CDR3 bases are TGTGCCGGCTCACCGCGAATTGGACAGGGACAGTACGAGCAGTACTTC. The encoded protein is CAGSPRIGQGQYEQYF.

As concerns this clonotype: This may stem from a read error, because a much larger clone lies one nucleotide away. The chain employs TRBV30 and TRBJ2-5, with D unresolved. The germline V gene has CDR1 GTSNPN and CDR2 SVGIG (reference sequence). Trimming removed 2 bases from V and 11 bases from J, with 12 bases in between. The CDR3 runs 11 residues. The CDR3 sequence: CAWSPRDEQYF. CDR3 nucleotides: TGTGCCTGGAGTCCCCGAGATGAGCAGTACTTC.

For this clonotype: A read error is possible here, since a much larger clone lies one base away. V is TRBV6-5 and J is TRBJ2-4, with 7 bases lining up with TRBD1. The CDR3 extends over 13 amino acids. Germline V lookup: CDR1 MNHEY, CDR2 SVGAGI. CDR3 nucleotide sequence: TGTGCCGGCAGTAAACAGGGGCAAAACATTCAGTACTTC. Amino acids: CAGSKQGQNIQYF.

In regard to this clonotype: A clone one base away is much larger, so this may be a read error. This chain connects TRBV7-8 to TRBJ2-1; TRBD1 aligns across 9 bases. This CDR3 is 14 amino acids long. The V gene's germline CDR1 is SGHVS and CDR2 FQNEAQ. The CDR3 here is CANSLAPGQGEQFF. The CDR3 bases are TGTGCCAACAGCTTAGCTCCCGGACAGGGGGAGCAGTTCTTC.

The chain is built from TRBV9 and TRBJ2-7, with 7 nucleotides matching TRBD1. Looked up from germline, CDR1 is SGDLS and CDR2 is YYNGEE. The CDR3 sequence is 15 residues long. J was trimmed by 2 bases and V by 3 bases; bases with no gene match: 8. Here the CDR3 reads CASSAAGTDTYEQYF. As DNA, the CDR3 is TGTGCCAGCAGCGCCGCCGGGACAGATACCTACGAGCAGTACTTC.

This chain links TRBV4-1 with TRBJ2-5, with 7 bases that match TRBD1. The CDR3 length is 14 residues. Germline V gene lookup returns CDR1 MGHRA and CDR2 YSYEKL. V lost 3 bases, J lost 3 bases, and 4 bases stayed unmatched. The CDR3 bases are TGCGCCAGCAGCCACCGACAGGGTGAAGAGACCCAGTACTTC. Translated, it gives CASSHRQGEETQYF.